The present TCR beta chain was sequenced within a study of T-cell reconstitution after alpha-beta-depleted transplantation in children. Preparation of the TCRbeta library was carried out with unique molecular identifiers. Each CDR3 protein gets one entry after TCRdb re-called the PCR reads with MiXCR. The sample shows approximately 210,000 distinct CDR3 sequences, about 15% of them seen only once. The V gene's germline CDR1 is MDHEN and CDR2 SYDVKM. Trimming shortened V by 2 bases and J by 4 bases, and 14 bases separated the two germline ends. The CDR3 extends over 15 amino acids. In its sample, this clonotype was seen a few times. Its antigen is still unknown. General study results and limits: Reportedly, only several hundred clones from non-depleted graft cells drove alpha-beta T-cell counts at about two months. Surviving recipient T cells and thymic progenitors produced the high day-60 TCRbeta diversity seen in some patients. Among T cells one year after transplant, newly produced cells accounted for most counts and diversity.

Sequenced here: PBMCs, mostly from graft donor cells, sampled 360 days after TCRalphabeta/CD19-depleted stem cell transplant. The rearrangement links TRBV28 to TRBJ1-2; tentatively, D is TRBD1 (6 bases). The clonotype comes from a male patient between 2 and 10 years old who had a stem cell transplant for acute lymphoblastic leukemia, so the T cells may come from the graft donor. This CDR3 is CASSLGGRDPYGYTF. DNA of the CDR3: TGTGCCAGCAGTTTAGGGGGGCGCGACCCCTATGGCTACACCTTC.